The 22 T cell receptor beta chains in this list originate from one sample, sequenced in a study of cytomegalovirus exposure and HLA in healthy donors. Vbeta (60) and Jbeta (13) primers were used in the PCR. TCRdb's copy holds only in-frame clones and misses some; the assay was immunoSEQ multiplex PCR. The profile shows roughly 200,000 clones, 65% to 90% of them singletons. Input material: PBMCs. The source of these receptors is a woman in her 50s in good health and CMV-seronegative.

Here the CDR3 reads CASSRDLTRNGYTF. The CDR3 DNA is TGTGCCAGCAGCCGCGACCTGACCAGGAATGGCTACACCTTC. J is TRBJ1-2 and V is TRBV7-9, with D unclear. Between the trimmed V and J ends, which lost 5 bases and 6 bases, there was a span of 16 bases. The V gene's germline CDR1 is SEHNR and CDR2 FQNEAQ (reference sequence). CDR3 length: 14 residues. Combining the CDR3 with reference TRBV7-9 and TRBJ1-2 gives the whole variable domain DTGVSQNPRHKITKRGQNVTFRCDPISEHNRLYWYRQTLGQGPEFLTYFQNEAQLEKSRLLSDRFSAERPKGSFSTLEIQRTEQGDSAMYLCASSRDLTRNGYTFGSGTRLTVV.

The DNA of the CDR3 is TGTGCCAGCAGTGAGGGGGCCGGAGGAGCCCAGCATTTT. It encodes CASSEGAGGAQHF. The rearrangement links TRBV6-1 to TRBJ1-5; D is perhaps TRBD1 (6 bases). Germline CDR1 MNHNS, CDR2 SASEGT. The CDR3 has 13 residues. Trimming removed 3 bases at V and 11 bases at J, with 14 bases between.

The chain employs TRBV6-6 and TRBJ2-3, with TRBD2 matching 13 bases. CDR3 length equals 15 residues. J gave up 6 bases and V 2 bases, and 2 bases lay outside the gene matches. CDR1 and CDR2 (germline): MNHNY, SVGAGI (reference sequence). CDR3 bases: TGTGCCAGCAGTTACAGGACTAGCGGGAGTGATACGCAGTATTTT. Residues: CASSYRTSGSDTQYF.

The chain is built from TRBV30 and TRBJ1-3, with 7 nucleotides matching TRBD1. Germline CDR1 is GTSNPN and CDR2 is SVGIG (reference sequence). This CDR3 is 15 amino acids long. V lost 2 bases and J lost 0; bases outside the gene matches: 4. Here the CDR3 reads CAWSWDSSSGNTIYF. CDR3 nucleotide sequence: TGTGCCTGGAGTTGGGACAGTAGCTCTGGAAACACCATATATTTT.

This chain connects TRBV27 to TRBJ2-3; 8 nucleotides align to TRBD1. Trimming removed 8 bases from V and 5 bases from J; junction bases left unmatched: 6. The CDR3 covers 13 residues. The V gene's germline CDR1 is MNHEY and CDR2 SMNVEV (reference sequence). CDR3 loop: CASRAGGLDTQYF. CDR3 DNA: TGTGCCAGCCGGGCAGGGGGCTTAGATACGCAGTATTTT.

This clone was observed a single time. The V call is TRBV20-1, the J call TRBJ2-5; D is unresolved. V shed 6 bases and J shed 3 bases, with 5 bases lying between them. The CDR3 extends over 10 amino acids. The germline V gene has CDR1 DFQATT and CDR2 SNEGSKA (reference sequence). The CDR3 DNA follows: TGCAGTGCCCTTGAAGAGACCCAGTACTTC. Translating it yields CSALEETQYF.

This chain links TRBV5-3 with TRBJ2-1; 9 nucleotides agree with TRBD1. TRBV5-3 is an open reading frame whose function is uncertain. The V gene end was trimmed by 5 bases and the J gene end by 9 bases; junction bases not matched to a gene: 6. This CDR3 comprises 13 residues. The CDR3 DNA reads TGTGCCAGAAGATTACAGGGGGCGTGTGAGCAGTTCTTC. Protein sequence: CARRLQGACEQFF.

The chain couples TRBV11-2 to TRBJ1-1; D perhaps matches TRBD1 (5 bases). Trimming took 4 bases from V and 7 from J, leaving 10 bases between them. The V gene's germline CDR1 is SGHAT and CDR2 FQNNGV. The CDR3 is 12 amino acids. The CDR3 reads CASSSQGFEAFF. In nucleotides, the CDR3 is TGTGCCAGCAGCTCTCAGGGTTTTGAAGCTTTCTTT. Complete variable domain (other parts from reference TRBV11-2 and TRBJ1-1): EAGVAQSPRYKIIEKRQSVAFWCNPISGHATLYWYQQILGQGPKLLIQFQNNGVVDDSQLPKDRFSAERLKGVDSTLKIQPAKLEDSAVYLCASSSQGFEAFFGQGTRLTVV.

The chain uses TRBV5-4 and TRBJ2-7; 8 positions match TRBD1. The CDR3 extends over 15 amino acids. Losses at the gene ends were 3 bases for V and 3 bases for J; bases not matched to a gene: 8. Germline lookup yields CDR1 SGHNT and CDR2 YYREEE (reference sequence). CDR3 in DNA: TGTGCCAGCAGCTCTGGACAGGGAAGTTTCTACGAGCAGTACTTC. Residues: CASSSGQGSFYEQYF. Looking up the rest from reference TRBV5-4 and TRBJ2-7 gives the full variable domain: ETGVTQSPTHLIKTRGQQVTLRCSSQSGHNTVSWYQQALGQGPQFIFQYYREEENGRGNFPPRFSGLQFPNYSSELNVNALELDDSALYLCASSSGQGSFYEQYFGPGTRLTVT.

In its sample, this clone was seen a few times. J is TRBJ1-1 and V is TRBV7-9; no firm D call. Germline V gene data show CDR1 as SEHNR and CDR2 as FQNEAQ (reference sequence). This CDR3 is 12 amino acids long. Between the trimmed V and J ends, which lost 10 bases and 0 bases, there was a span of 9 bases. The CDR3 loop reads CATQDLNTEAFF. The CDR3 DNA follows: TGTGCCACCCAGGATTTGAACACTGAAGCTTTCTTT.

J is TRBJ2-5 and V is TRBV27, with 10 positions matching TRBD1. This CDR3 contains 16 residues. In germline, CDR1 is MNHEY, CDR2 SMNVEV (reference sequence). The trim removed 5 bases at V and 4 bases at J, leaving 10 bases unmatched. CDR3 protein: CASSPTTGGRIETQYF. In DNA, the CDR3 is TGTGCCAGCAGTCCAACGACAGGGGGCCGGATAGAGACCCAGTACTTC.

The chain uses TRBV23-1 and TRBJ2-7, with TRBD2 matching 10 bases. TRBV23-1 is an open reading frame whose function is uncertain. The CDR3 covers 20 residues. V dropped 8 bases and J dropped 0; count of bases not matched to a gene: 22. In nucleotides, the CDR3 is TGCGCCAGCCGCCGCCTTCCGGGGGAACTAGCGGGGAGAAGCTCCTACGAGCAGTACTTC. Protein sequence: CASRRLPGELAGRSSYEQYF.

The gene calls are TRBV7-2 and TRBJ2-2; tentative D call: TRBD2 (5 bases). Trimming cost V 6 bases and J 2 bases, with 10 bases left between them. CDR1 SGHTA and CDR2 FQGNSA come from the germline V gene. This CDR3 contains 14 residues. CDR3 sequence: CASRSGFNTGELFF. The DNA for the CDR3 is TGTGCCAGCAGAAGCGGATTCAACACCGGGGAGCTGTTTTTT.

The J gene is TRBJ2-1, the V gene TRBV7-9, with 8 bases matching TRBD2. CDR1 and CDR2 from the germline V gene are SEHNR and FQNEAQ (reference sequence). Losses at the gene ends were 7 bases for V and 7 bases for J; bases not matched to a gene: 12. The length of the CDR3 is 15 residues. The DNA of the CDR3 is TGTGCCAGCACCCCAAGTCGGGGGGGCTGGAATGAGCAGTTCTTC. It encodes CASTPSRGGWNEQFF.

The CDR3 here is CASSSAGTTTETQYF. DNA for the CDR3: TGTGCCAGTAGTTCCGCCGGGACTACCACAGAGACCCAGTACTTC. The rearrangement joins TRBV19 to TRBJ2-5; 7 nucleotides align to TRBD2. CDR1 and CDR2 (germline): LNHDA, SQIVND (reference sequence). Trimming took 5 bases from V and 4 from J; bases not matched to a gene: 10. CDR3 length: 15 residues.

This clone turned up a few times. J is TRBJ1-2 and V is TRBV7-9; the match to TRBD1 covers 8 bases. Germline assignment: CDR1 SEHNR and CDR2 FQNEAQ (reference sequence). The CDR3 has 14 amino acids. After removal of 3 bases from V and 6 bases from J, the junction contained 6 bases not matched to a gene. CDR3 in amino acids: CASSFPDRDHGYTF. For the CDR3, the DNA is TGTGCCAGCAGCTTCCCGGACAGGGATCATGGCTACACCTTC.

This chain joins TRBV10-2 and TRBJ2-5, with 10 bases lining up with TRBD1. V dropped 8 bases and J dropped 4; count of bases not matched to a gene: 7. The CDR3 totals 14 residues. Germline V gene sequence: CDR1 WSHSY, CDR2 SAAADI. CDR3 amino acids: CASSRDRGGETQYF. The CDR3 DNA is TGCGCCAGCTCCCGGGACAGGGGTGGAGAGACCCAGTACTTC.

This CDR3 is CASRGTDLPYEQYF. Written as DNA, the CDR3 is TGTGCCAGCAGGGGGACAGACCTCCCCTACGAGCAGTACTTC. The chain uses TRBV25-1 and TRBJ2-7, with TRBD1 matching over 7 bases. CDR3 length: 14 amino acids. Unmatched junction bases numbered 7, after V lost 6 bases and J lost 2 bases. Germline V gives CDR1 MGHDK, CDR2 SYGVNS.

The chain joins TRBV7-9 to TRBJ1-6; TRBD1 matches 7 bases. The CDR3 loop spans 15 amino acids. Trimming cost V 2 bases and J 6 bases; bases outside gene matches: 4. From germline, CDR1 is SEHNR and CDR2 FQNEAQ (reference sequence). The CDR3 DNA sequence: TGTGCCAGCAGCTTAATGGGACAGCCTAATTCACCCCTCCACTTT. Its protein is CASSLMGQPNSPLHF. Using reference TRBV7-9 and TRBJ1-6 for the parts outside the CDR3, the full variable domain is DTGVSQNPRHKITKRGQNVTFRCDPISEHNRLYWYRQTLGQGPEFLTYFQNEAQLEKSRLLSDRFSAERPKGSFSTLEIQRTEQGDSAMYLCASSLMGQPNSPLHFGNGTRLTVT.

CDR3 residues: CASSQGQGWYGYTF. CDR3 nucleotides: TGTGCCAGCAGCCAGGGACAGGGGTGGTATGGCTACACCTTC. The chain couples TRBV7-9 to TRBJ1-2; 10 positions agree with TRBD1. The CDR3 spans 14 residues. Trimming removed 5 bases from V and 5 bases from J; junction bases left unmatched: 5. Looked up from germline, CDR1 is SEHNR and CDR2 is FQNEAQ (reference sequence).

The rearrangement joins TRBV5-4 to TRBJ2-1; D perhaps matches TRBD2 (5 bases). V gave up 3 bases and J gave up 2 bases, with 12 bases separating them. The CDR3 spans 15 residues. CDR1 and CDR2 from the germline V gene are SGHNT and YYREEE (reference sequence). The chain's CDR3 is CASSSGSEPYNEQFF. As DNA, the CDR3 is TGTGCCAGCAGCTCCGGTAGCGAGCCCTACAATGAGCAGTTCTTC.

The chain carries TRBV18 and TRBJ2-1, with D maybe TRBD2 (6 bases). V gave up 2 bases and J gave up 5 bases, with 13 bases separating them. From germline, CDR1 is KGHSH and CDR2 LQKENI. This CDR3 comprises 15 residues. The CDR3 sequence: CASSPTAGSHNEQFF. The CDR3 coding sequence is TGTGCCAGCTCACCAACGGCGGGATCCCACAATGAGCAGTTCTTC.